The 10 T cell receptor beta chains given below trace back to one sample, sequenced in a study of T-cell reconstitution after alpha-beta-depleted transplantation in children. TCRbeta library preparation incorporated unique molecular identifiers. TCRdb itself ran the PCR reads through MiXCR, one entry per CDR3 protein. Of 500,000 to 650,000 distinct CDR3 sequences listed, about 10% were seen once; the top ten hold 13% to 15%. The sample consisted of PBMCs, mostly from graft donor cells, taken 180 days after TCRalphabeta/CD19-depleted stem cell transplant. These receptors all come from a female patient aged 2-9 years who had a stem cell transplant for aplastic anemia, so the T cells may come from the graft donor.

This clonotype has only a few counts. This chain links TRBV7-2 with TRBJ1-2; the match to TRBD1 covers 9 bases. Germline V lookup: CDR1 SGHTA, CDR2 FQGNSA. Trimming removed 5 bases from V and 5 bases from J; junction bases left unmatched: 12. This CDR3 contains 16 residues. CDR3 sequence reads: CASSPTHSQGAYGYTF. As DNA, the CDR3 is TGTGCCAGCAGCCCAACCCACTCACAGGGGGCGTATGGCTACACCTTC. The whole variable domain, filled in from reference TRBV7-2 and TRBJ1-2, reads GAGVSQSPSNKVTEKGKDVELRCDPISGHTALYWYRQSLGQGLEFLIYFQGNSAPDKSGLPSDRFSAERTGGSVSTLTIQRTQQEDSAVYLCASSPTHSQGAYGYTFGSGTRLTVV.

The chain couples TRBV4-2 to TRBJ1-5; perhaps TRBD1 as D (5 bases). Germline V gene sequence: CDR1 LGHNA, CDR2 YNFKEQ. CDR3 length equals 16 residues. V gave up 0 bases and J gave up 1 base, with 10 bases separating them. CDR3 bases: TGTGCCAGCAGCCAAGATTTAGGACACAGCAATCAGCCCCAGCATTTT. Its translation is CASSQDLGHSNQPQHF.

This chain uses TRBV20-1 with TRBJ2-3; the D gene is possibly TRBD2 (5 bases). The CDR3 is made up of 16 amino acids. V was cut by 6 bases and J by 1 base, with 20 bases left in between. CDR1 is DFQATT, CDR2 SNEGSKA, per germline (reference sequence). The CDR3 sequence is CSATRTATRGTDTQYF. CDR3 sequence (DNA): TGCAGTGCGACCCGGACTGCCACCCGGGGCACAGATACGCAGTATTTT.

This clonotype has just a few counts. The genes are TRBV3-1 and TRBJ2-5; a weak D match, TRBD1 (6 bases). The V gene lost 4 bases and the J gene lost 1 base, with 13 bases spanning the gap. The CDR3 extends over 15 amino acids. Germline CDR1 LGHDT, CDR2 YNNKEL (reference sequence). The CDR3: CASSPGRGPQETQYF. The CDR3 DNA reads as TGTGCCAGCAGCCCCGGCAGGGGCCCCCAAGAGACCCAGTACTTC.

This clonotype was counted between two and nine times. The CDR3 sequence is CASSLTGGPSYNEQFF. The CDR3 bases are TGTGCCAGCAGCCTCACGGGGGGACCCTCCTACAATGAGCAGTTCTTC. The genes are TRBV7-9 and TRBJ2-1; 7 bases agree with TRBD2. The V gene end was trimmed by 5 bases and the J gene end by 0 bases; junction bases not matched to a gene: 7. CDR1 is SEHNR and CDR2 is FQNEAQ in the germline V gene (reference sequence). The CDR3 has 16 amino acids.

The V gene is TRBV5-1, the J gene TRBJ2-1; D is ambiguous. The CDR3 contains 13 residues. V lost 1 base, J lost 3 bases, and 5 bases lay in between. The V gene's germline CDR1 is SGHRS and CDR2 YFSETQ. CDR3 in DNA: TGCGCCAGCAGCTTGACAGACTACAATGAGCAGTTCTTC. It codes for CASSLTDYNEQFF.

The chain combines TRBV20-1 with TRBJ2-3, with TRBD2 matching 12 bases. Germline V lookup: CDR1 DFQATT, CDR2 SNEGSKA (reference sequence). CDR3 length: 18 residues. The junction had 13 bases not matched to a gene; V was cut back by 1 base and J by 5 bases. Here the CDR3 DNA reads TGCAGTGCTAGAGGCTCCGGGACTAGCGGGCTAGGTGGAGATACGCAGTATTTT. Translated, it gives CSARGSGTSGLGGDTQYF.

J is TRBJ2-5 and V is TRBV6-2 or TRBV6-3; the D call may be TRBD1 or TRBD2 (5 bases each). Germline values: CDR1 MNHEY, CDR2 SVGEGT. CDR3 length: 14 amino acids. V was trimmed by 1 base and J by 7 bases, leaving 13 bases between them. DNA of the CDR3: TGTGCCAGCAGTTACTGGGACCACAAGTCGACCCAGTACTTC. Its translation: CASSYWDHKSTQYF.

This clonotype was seen a few times. The chain is built from TRBV7-9 and TRBJ2-7; no reliable D call. Germline V CDR1 and CDR2: SEHNR, FQNEAQ (reference sequence). The CDR3 is 14 residues long. Trimming took off 4 bases at V and 2 bases at J, with 12 bases between the two ends. The CDR3 region is CASSSEPTPYEQYV. CDR3 coding DNA: TGTGCCAGCAGCTCAGAACCTACCCCCTACGAGCAGTACGTC.

In its sample, this clonotype was seen a few times. The chain couples TRBV11-3 to TRBJ2-3; 10 nucleotides match TRBD2. This CDR3 is 17 amino acids long. The trim removed 5 bases at V and 4 bases at J, leaving 12 bases unmatched. From germline, CDR1 is SGHNT and CDR2 YENEEA. CDR3 region: CASSPGSSGRWSDTQYF. CDR3 nucleotide sequence: TGTGCCAGCAGCCCAGGATCTAGCGGGAGATGGTCAGATACGCAGTATTTT.